This T cell receptor (beta chain) was profiled in a study of T-cell memory formation after mild COVID-19. One entry per CDR3 protein results from TCRdb running MiXCR on the 5' RACE reads. The data show under 250,000 distinct CDR3 sequences, with more than 25% seen just once and 10% to 12% held by the top ten. This clonotype has a handful of counts. Trimming cost V 1 base and J 8 bases; bases outside gene matches: 9. The CDR3 has 16 residues. Germline loops: CDR1 SGHVS, CDR2 FNYEAQ. This chain links TRBV7-6 with TRBJ2-1; TRBD2 matches at 9 bases. The receptor was isolated from an adult woman who had mild COVID-19 (a few samples of this study predate the infection). Cell type and time point are not known. Sample: PBMCs or a T cell subset sorted from them (not recorded which). The CDR3: CASSLGGREGSHEQFF. CDR3 nucleotide sequence: TGTGCCAGCAGCTTAGGTGGGCGGGAGGGTTCGCATGAGCAGTTCTTC.